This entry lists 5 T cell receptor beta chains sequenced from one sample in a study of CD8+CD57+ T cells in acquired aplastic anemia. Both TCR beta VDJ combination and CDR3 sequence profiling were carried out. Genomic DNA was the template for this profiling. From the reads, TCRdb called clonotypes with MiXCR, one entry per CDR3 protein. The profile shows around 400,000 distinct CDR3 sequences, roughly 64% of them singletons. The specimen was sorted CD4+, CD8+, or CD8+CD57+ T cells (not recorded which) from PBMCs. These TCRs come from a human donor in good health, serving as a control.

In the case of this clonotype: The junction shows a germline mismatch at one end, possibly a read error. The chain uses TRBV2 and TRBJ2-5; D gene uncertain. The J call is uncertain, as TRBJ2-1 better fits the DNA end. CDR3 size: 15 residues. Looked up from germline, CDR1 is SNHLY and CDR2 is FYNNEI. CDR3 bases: TGCGCCAGCAGCTTGGGCAGCAAGTATCCACCGCCCCAGTTCTTC. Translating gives CASSLGSKYPPPQFF.

Here the CDR3 reads CASSLAQSWADTQQHF. For the CDR3, the DNA is TGTGCCAGCAGCTTAGCGCAGTCTTGGGCAGATACGCAGCAGCATTTT. This sequence joins TRBV7-6 and TRBJ1-5; D call uncertain. Deletions cut 0 bases from V and 13 bases from J, with 22 bases between. The CDR3 runs to 16 residues. Germline V gene sequence: CDR1 SGHVS, CDR2 FNYEAQ.

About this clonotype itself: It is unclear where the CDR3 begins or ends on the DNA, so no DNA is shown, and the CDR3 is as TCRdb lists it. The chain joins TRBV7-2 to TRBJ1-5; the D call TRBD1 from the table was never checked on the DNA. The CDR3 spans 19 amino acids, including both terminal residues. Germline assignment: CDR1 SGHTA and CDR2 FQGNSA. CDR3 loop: CDSSFYICSAGTNNQPQHF.

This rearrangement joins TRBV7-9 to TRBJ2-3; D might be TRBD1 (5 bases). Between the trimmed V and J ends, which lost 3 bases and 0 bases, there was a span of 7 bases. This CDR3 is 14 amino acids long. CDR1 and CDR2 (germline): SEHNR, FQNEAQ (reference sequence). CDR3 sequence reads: CASSFTGSTDTQYF. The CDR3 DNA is TGTGCCAGCAGCTTTACAGGAAGCACAGATACGCAGTATTTT.

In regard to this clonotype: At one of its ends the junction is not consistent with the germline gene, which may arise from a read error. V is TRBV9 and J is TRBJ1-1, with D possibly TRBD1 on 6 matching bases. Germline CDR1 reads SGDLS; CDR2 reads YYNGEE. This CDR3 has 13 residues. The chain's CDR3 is CVSSQGLVTEAFF. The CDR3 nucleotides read TGCGTCAGCAGCCAGGGGTTAGTCACTGAAGCCTTCTTT.